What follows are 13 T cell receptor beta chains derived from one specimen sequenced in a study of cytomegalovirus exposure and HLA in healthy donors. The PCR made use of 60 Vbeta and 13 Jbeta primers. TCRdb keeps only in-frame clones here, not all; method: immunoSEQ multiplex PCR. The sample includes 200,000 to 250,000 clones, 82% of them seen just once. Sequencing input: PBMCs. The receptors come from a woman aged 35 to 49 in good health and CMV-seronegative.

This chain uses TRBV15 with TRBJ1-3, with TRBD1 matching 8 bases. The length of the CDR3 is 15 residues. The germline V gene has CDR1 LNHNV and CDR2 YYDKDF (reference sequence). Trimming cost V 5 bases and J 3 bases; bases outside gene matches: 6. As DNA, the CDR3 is TGTGCCACCAGCGCCCGGACAGGGAGTGGAAACACCATATATTTT. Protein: CATSARTGSGNTIYF.

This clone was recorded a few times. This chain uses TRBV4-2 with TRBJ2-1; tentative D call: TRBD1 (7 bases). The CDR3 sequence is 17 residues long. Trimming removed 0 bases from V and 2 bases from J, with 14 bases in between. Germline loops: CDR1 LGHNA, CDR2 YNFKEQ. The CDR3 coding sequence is TGTGCCAGCAGCCAAGATGGGGGCAGGGGGGCCTACAATGAGCAGTTCTTC. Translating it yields CASSQDGGRGAYNEQFF.

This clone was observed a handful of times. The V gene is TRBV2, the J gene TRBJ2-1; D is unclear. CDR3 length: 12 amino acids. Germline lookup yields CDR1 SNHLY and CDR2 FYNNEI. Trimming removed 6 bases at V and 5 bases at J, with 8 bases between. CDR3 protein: CASSRFDNEQFF. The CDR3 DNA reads TGTGCCAGCAGCCGTTTCGACAATGAGCAGTTCTTC.

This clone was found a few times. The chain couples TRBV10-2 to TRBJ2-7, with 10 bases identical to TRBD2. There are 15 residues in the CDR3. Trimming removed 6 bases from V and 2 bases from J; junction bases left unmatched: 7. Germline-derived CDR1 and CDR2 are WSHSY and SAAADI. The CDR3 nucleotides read TGCGCCAGCAGCACAAATCTAGCGGGAGCCTACGAGCAGTACTTC. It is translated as CASSTNLAGAYEQYF.

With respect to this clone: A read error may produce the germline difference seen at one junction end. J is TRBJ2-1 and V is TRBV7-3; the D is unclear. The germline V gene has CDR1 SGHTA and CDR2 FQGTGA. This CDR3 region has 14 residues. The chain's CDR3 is CASSANTAPNQQFF. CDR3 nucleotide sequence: TGTGCCAGCAGCGCCAACACCGCCCCCAATCAGCAGTTCTTC. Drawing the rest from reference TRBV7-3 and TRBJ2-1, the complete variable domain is GAGVSQTPSNKVTEKGKYVELRCDPISGHTALYWYRQSLGQGPEFLIYFQGTGAADDSGLPNDRFFAVRPEGSVSTLKIQRTERGDSAVYLCASSANTAPNQQFFGPGTRLTVL.

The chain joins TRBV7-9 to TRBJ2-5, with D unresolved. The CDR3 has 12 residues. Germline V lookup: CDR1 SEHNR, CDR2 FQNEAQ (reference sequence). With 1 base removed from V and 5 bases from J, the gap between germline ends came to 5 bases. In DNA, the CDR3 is TGTGCCAGCAGCTTAGGTGAGGAGACCCAGTACTTC. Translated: CASSLGEETQYF.

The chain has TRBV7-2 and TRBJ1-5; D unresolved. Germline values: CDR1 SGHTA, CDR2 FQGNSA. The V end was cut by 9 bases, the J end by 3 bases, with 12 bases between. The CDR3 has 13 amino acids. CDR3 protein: CASTEGNNQPQHF. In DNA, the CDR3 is TGTGCCAGTACTGAGGGTAACAATCAGCCCCAGCATTTT.

CDR3 protein: CASSPWGGRGGSQPQHF. CDR3 nucleotide sequence: TGTGCCAGCAGCCCTTGGGGGGGAAGAGGCGGTAGTCAGCCCCAGCATTTT. This rearrangement joins TRBV27 to TRBJ1-5; maybe TRBD1 (5 bases). V lost 6 bases and J lost 6, with 24 bases in between. The CDR3 has 17 amino acids. Germline-derived CDR1 and CDR2 are MNHEY and SMNVEV (reference sequence).

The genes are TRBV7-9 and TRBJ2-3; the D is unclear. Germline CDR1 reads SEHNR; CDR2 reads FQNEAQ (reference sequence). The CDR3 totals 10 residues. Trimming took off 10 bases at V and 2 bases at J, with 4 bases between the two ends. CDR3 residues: CAIITDTQYF. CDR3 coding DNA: TGTGCCATCATCACAGATACGCAGTATTTT.

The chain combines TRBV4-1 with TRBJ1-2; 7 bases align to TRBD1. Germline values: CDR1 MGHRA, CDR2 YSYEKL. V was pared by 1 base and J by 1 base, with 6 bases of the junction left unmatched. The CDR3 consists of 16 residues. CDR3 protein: CASSQGMGQYNYGYTF. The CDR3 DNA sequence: TGCGCCAGCAGCCAAGGGATGGGACAGTATAACTATGGCTACACCTTC.

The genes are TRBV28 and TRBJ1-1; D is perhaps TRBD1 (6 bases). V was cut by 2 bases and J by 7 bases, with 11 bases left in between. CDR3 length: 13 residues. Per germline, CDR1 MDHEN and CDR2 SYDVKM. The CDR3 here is CASSLGGRGEAFF. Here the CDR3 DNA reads TGTGCCAGCAGTTTAGGGGGCCGAGGTGAAGCTTTCTTT.

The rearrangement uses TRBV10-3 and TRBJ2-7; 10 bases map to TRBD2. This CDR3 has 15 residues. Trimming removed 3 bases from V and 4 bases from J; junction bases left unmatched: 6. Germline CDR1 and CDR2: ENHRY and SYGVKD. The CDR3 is CAISDWTSGVYEQYF. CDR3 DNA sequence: TGTGCCATCAGTGATTGGACTAGCGGTGTATACGAGCAGTACTTC.

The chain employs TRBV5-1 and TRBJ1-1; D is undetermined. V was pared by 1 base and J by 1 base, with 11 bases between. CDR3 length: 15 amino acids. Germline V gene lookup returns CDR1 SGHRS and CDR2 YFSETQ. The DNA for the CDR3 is TGCGCCAGCAGCTTGATACAGACTAAGAACACTGAAGCTTTCTTT. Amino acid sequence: CASSLIQTKNTEAFF.